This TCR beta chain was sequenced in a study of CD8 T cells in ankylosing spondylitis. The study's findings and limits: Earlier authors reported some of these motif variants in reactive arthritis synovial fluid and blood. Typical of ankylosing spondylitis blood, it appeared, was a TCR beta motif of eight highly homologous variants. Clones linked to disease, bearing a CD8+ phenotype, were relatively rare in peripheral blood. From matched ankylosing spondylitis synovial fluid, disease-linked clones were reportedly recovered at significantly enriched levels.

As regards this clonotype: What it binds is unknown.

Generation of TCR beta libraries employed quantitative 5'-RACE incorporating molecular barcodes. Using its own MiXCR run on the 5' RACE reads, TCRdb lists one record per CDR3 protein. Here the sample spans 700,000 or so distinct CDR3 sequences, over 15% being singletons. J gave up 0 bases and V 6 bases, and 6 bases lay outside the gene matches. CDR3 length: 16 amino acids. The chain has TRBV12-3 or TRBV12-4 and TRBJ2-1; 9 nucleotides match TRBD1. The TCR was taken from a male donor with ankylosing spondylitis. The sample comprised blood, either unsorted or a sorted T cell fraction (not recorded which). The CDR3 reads CASRRTGDSSYNEQFF. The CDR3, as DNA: TGTGCCAGCAGACGGACAGGGGATAGCTCCTACAATGAGCAGTTCTTC.